This note documents a single T cell receptor (beta chain) sequence. Which antigen it targets is not known. A read error may be the cause here, since a much bigger clone is one base away. The missing conserved phenylalanine or tryptophan at the end of this CDR3 makes a read error likely. The data were taken from a study of T-cell reconstitution after alpha-beta-depleted transplantation in children listed by TCRdb under 2016. Context from the whole study: T-cell immune reconstitution after TCRalphabeta/CD19-depleted allogeneic hematopoietic cell transplantation in children was quantitatively tracked in the study by means of TCR repertoire profiling.

Receptor amplification or capture employed PCR. Sequenced on an Illumina HiSeq 2500. Molecular barcoding was employed in the preparation of TCR libraries, with unique molecular identifiers being used to normalize TCRbeta repertoire quantification. Starting from the raw public reads, TCRdb applied fastp trimming at Q25, assembled clones with MiXCR and retained in-frame beta chains. Duplicate CDR3 protein sequences are folded into a single record with the most common DNA and genes. The sample table records hundreds of thousands of distinct CDR3 sequences; around 13% of these occur just once. Over 2.5% of the sample comes from the top ten. The CDR3 length is 15 residues, termini included. This entry keeps only the CDR3 DNA: 45 bases, framed from base 1. Trimming costs V 6 bases and J 0 bases, and their ends lie 13 bases apart. The germline V gene sets CDR1 to ENHRY and CDR2 to SYGVKD.

The source is a human donor who donated a stem cell graft to a child with acute lymphoblastic leukemia. The chain is encoded by TRBV10-3 joined to TRBJ2-3; D gene: possibly TRBD2, on 6 matching bases. Here the sequenced sample was PBMCs from the stem cell graft donor, taken from the stem cell graft. The DNA reads TGTGCCATCAGCGCGGAGGCGGGGAGCACAGATACGCAGTATTCT. It encodes CAISAEAGSTDTQYS.